Following are 30 T cell receptor beta chains from one sample sequenced in a study of T cell responses to AZD1222 COVID-19 vaccine. Method: immunoSEQ multiplex PCR; TCRdb's copy keeps in-frame clones and lacks some. This sample has fewer than 150,000 clones, with approximately 89% found just once. The source material was peripheral blood, sampled on day 0 of AZD1222 vaccination. The receptors come from an adult in good health.

This clone occurred a few times. V gene TRBV28 combines with J gene TRBJ1-5; 7 bases are a match to TRBD1. With 2 bases clipped from V and 2 bases from J, the junction kept 3 bases outside the gene matches. This CDR3 contains 15 residues. Germline CDR1 reads MDHEN; CDR2 reads SYDVKM. CDR3 in amino acids: CASSLEGARNQPQHF. The CDR3 bases are TGTGCCAGCAGTTTAGAGGGGGCGCGCAATCAGCCCCAGCATTTT.

V and J are TRBV7-9 and TRBJ2-1; 8 bases align to TRBD1. After removal of 2 bases from V and 2 bases from J, the junction contained 5 bases not matched to a gene. Looked up from germline, CDR1 is SEHNR and CDR2 is FQNEAQ (reference sequence). CDR3 length: 16 residues. CDR3 in DNA: TGTGCCAGCAGCTTAACCGGGACAGGACCCTACAATGAGCAGTTCTTC. Amino acid sequence: CASSLTGTGPYNEQFF.

This CDR3 reads CASSETGQNIQYF. The CDR3, as DNA: TGCGCCAGCAGCGAGACAGGGCAAAACATTCAGTACTTC. The chain combines TRBV10-1 with TRBJ2-4; 7 bases map to TRBD1. This CDR3 is built from 13 residues. The junction had 4 bases not matched to a gene; V was cut back by 6 bases and J by 5 bases. From germline, CDR1 is WNHNN and CDR2 SYGVQD (reference sequence).

The chain carries TRBV11-2 and TRBJ1-2; D gene ambiguous. V lost 4 bases and J 11 bases, leaving 14 bases between the germline ends. The CDR3 runs to 12 residues. Germline V gene sequence: CDR1 SGHAT, CDR2 FQNNGV. CDR3 sequence (DNA): TGTGCCAGCAGCTCCCGGACGGCCTATTACACCTTC. Its translation: CASSSRTAYYTF.

The rearrangement joins TRBV10-2 to TRBJ2-2; D perhaps matches TRBD1 (6 bases). The CDR3 has 13 amino acids. Trimming shortened V by 7 bases and J by 5 bases, and 11 bases separated the two germline ends. The V gene's germline CDR1 is WSHSY and CDR2 SAAADI. CDR3 sequence: CASTQRGTGELFF. The CDR3 DNA reads TGCGCCAGCACCCAAAGGGGGACCGGGGAGCTGTTTTTT.

This chain uses TRBV7-9 with TRBJ2-7; 9 bases match TRBD1. The ends lost 5 bases at V and 5 bases at J; junction bases unmatched: 10. CDR3 length: 15 residues. CDR1 SEHNR and CDR2 FQNEAQ come from the germline V gene (reference sequence). The CDR3 region has the DNA TGTGCCAGCAGCCGGTCCGGGACAGGGAGGAACGAGCAGTACTTC. Translating it yields CASSRSGTGRNEQYF.

V and J are TRBV4-1 and TRBJ2-1; 16 bases align to TRBD2. V lost 4 bases and J lost 2; bases outside the gene matches: 11. The CDR3 extends over 20 amino acids. Germline V lookup: CDR1 MGHRA, CDR2 YSYEKL. CDR3 coding DNA: TGCGCCAGCAGCCGTACCGGGACTAGCGGGGGGGCTGGGACCTACAATGAGCAGTTCTTC. Its protein product is CASSRTGTSGGAGTYNEQFF.

In this sample, this clone turned up once. The genes are TRBV5-1 and TRBJ2-6; D unresolved. CDR3 size: 14 residues. Germline-derived CDR1 and CDR2 are SGHRS and YFSETQ. V lost 0 bases and J lost 4, with 5 bases in between. The chain's CDR3 is CASSLDTGANVLTF. The CDR3 region has the DNA TGCGCCAGCAGCTTGGATACCGGGGCCAACGTCCTGACTTTC.

The genes are TRBV6-4 and TRBJ1-1, with 8 positions matching TRBD1. In germline, CDR1 is MRHNA, CDR2 SNTAGT. CDR3 length equals 17 residues. V was pared by 3 bases and J by 5 bases, with 14 bases of the junction left unmatched. The CDR3 loop is CASSDPLTGQGGTEAFF. CDR3 sequence (DNA): TGTGCCAGCAGTGATCCTCTGACTGGACAGGGAGGAACTGAAGCTTTCTTT.

Comments on this clone: At the DNA level, this CDR3 is encoded by other sequences in the same sample as well. This chain uses TRBV29-1 with TRBJ1-2; the D is unclear. The CDR3 loop spans 11 amino acids. Germline assignment: CDR1 SQVTM and CDR2 ANQGSEA. V was clipped by 2 bases and J by 1 base, with 2 bases between them. CDR3 protein: CSVELNYGYTF. CDR3 coding DNA: TGCAGCGTTGAACTTAACTATGGCTACACCTTC.

The chain combines TRBV7-9 with TRBJ1-3, with a tentative D call TRBD1 (6 bases). Germline CDR1 reads SEHNR; CDR2 reads FQNEAQ (reference sequence). Trimming left V 5 bases short and J 2 bases short, with 13 bases between. This CDR3 is 15 amino acids long. The CDR3 DNA is TGTGCCAGCAGCGTCAGGGGCTTGGCTGGAAACACCATATATTTT. Residues: CASSVRGLAGNTIYF.

The chain is built from TRBV29-1 and TRBJ2-7; 8 bases align to TRBD2. The J segment lost 0 bases and the V segment lost 7 bases, leaving 5 bases of the junction unmatched. Germline CDR1 is SQVTM and CDR2 is ANQGSEA. The CDR3 spans 13 residues. This CDR3 is CSATGGASYEQYF. The CDR3 nucleotides are TGCAGCGCCACCGGGGGGGCCTCCTACGAGCAGTACTTC.

The gene calls are TRBV2 and TRBJ1-2, with D perhaps matching TRBD1 (6 bases). The CDR3 runs 12 residues. Germline V lookup: CDR1 SNHLY, CDR2 FYNNEI. The germline V and J ends were trimmed by 8 bases and 9 bases, with 16 bases remaining between them. In DNA, the CDR3 is TGTGCCAGCGCAGGGGCGTATCGAAGCTACACCTTC. Amino acid sequence: CASAGAYRSYTF.

The chain carries TRBV2 and TRBJ1-5; weak D call: TRBD1 (6 bases). This CDR3 has 15 amino acids. CDR1 is SNHLY and CDR2 is FYNNEI in the germline V gene. V was cut by 7 bases and J by 0 bases, with 13 bases left in between. CDR3 amino acids: CASTPRGVSNQPQHF. The CDR3 nucleotides read TGTGCCAGCACACCTAGGGGGGTTAGCAATCAGCCCCAGCATTTT.

The V call is TRBV5-4, the J call TRBJ2-1; TRBD2 matches at 7 bases. The J segment lost 0 bases and the V segment lost 0 bases, leaving 3 bases of the junction unmatched. The germline V gene encodes CDR1 SGHNT and CDR2 YYREEE (reference sequence). The CDR3 extends over 16 amino acids. The CDR3 sequence: CASSLGGSSSYNEQFF. The DNA of the CDR3 is TGTGCCAGCAGCTTGGGCGGGAGTTCCTCCTACAATGAGCAGTTCTTC.

The V gene is TRBV6-4, the J gene TRBJ2-2; unclear D gene. Between the trimmed V and J ends, which lost 2 bases and 3 bases, there was a span of 10 bases. This CDR3 spans 15 amino acids. Germline values: CDR1 MRHNA, CDR2 SNTAGT. CDR3: CASSDHTTHTGELFF. CDR3 DNA: TGTGCCAGCAGTGACCACACAACCCACACCGGGGAGCTGTTTTTT.

This chain uses TRBV11-2 with TRBJ1-1, with D perhaps TRBD1 (5 bases). Germline loops: CDR1 SGHAT, CDR2 FQNNGV. Deletions cut 5 bases from V and 4 bases from J, with 14 bases between. This CDR3 is built from 14 residues. CDR3 protein: CASSHGGGSTEAFF. The CDR3 nucleotides read TGTGCCAGCAGCCACGGGGGAGGGTCCACTGAAGCTTTCTTT.

The rearrangement links TRBV14 to TRBJ1-2; TRBD1 is a possible D gene (5 bases). The CDR3 extends over 13 amino acids. Per germline, CDR1 SGHDN and CDR2 FVKESK. Trimming pared 4 bases from V and 4 bases from J, leaving 10 bases between. In DNA form, the CDR3 reads TGTGCCAGCAGCCGCGCGGGGGTCTATGGCTACACCTTC. It translates to CASSRAGVYGYTF.

The chain recombines TRBV11-2 with TRBJ2-2, with TRBD2 identical over 9 bases. The J segment lost 5 bases and the V segment lost 1 base, leaving 5 bases of the junction unmatched. Germline-derived CDR1 and CDR2 are SGHAT and FQNNGV. CDR3 length: 16 amino acids. In nucleotides, the CDR3 is TGTGCCAGCAGCTTAGTGCTAGCGGGACAAACCGGGGAGCTGTTTTTT. It specifies CASSLVLAGQTGELFF.

The chain is built from TRBV11-2 and TRBJ1-1; D unclear. Germline V gene data show CDR1 as SGHAT and CDR2 as FQNNGV. This CDR3 region has 12 residues. Deletions cut 4 bases from V and 8 bases from J, with 11 bases between. CDR3 DNA: TGTGCCAGCAGCTACGTGGCAGTCGAAGCTTTCTTT. Amino acid sequence: CASSYVAVEAFF.

This chain links TRBV6-5 with TRBJ1-3; tentatively, D is TRBD1 (5 bases). Germline V CDR1 and CDR2: MNHEY, SVGAGI. This CDR3 is 14 amino acids long. V was clipped by 2 bases and J by 3 bases, with 8 bases between them. The CDR3 sequence is CASSYGGFGNTIYF. The DNA of the CDR3 is TGTGCCAGCAGTTACGGGGGGTTTGGAAACACCATATATTTT.

This clone was detected once. The chain has TRBV2 and TRBJ1-5; tentative D call: TRBD1 (5 bases). Germline assignment: CDR1 SNHLY and CDR2 FYNNEI. This CDR3 comprises 14 residues. With 10 bases removed from V and 0 bases from J, the gap between germline ends came to 13 bases. The CDR3 protein is CAISGRYSNQPQHF. CDR3 nucleotides: TGTGCCATTTCGGGACGGTATAGCAATCAGCCCCAGCATTTT. The complete variable domain, with remaining parts taken from reference TRBV2 and TRBJ1-5, reads EPEVTQTPSHQVTQMGQEVILRCVPISNHLYFYWYRQILGQKVEFLVSFYNNEISEKSEIFDDQFSVERPDGSNFTLKIRSTKLEDSAMYFCAISGRYSNQPQHFGDGTRLSIL.

The sample holds one count of this clone. This rearrangement joins TRBV11-2 to TRBJ2-7, with TRBD1 matching over 11 bases. The CDR3 is 14 amino acids. V shed 4 bases and J 3 bases; nucleotides not matched to a gene: 2. Looked up from germline, CDR1 is SGHAT and CDR2 is FQNNGV. DNA of the CDR3: TGTGCCAGCAGCTGGACAGGGGGCCGCTACGAGCAGTACTTC. Amino acids: CASSWTGGRYEQYF.

The V call is TRBV7-3, the J call TRBJ2-6, with TRBD1 matching 8 bases. Germline loops: CDR1 SGHTA, CDR2 FQGTGA. V lost 5 bases to trimming and J lost 1 base; unmatched junction nucleotides: 16. The CDR3 has 20 residues. The CDR3 DNA reads as TGTGCCAGCAGCCCCCGAGCGACAGGGGTCGGATCGTCTGGGGCCAACGTCCTGACTTTC. It yields the protein CASSPRATGVGSSGANVLTF.

The rearrangement links TRBV30 to TRBJ1-6, with a tentative D call TRBD1 (6 bases). The CDR3 has 16 amino acids. Germline CDR1 reads GTSNPN; CDR2 reads SVGIG (reference sequence). Trimming cost V 4 bases and J 1 base, with 14 bases left between them. CDR3 sequence reads: CAWKTGGQSYNSPLHF. The CDR3 DNA is TGTGCCTGGAAAACGGGGGGGCAATCCTATAATTCACCCCTCCACTTT.

This clone was detected once. The chain has TRBV7-6 and TRBJ2-7; 12 bases agree with TRBD2. The CDR3 runs to 15 residues. The V segment lost 5 bases and the J segment 3 bases; nucleotides outside the gene matches: 5. CDR1 is SGHVS, CDR2 FNYEAQ, per germline. CDR3: CASSARLAGVYEQYF. The CDR3 DNA is TGTGCCAGCAGCGCTCGACTAGCGGGAGTCTACGAGCAGTACTTC. The variable domain in full, completed from reference TRBV7-6 and TRBJ2-7, reads GAGVSQSPRYKVTKRGQDVALRCDPISGHVSLYWYRQALGQGPEFLTYFNYEAQQDKSGLPNDRFSAERPEGSISTLTIQRTEQRDSAMYRCASSARLAGVYEQYFGPGTRLTVT.

V is TRBV7-9 and J is TRBJ2-7; possible D gene TRBD2, 6 bases. V was clipped by 6 bases and J by 4 bases, with 16 bases between them. The germline gives CDR1 SEHNR, CDR2 FQNEAQ (reference sequence). This CDR3 comprises 14 residues. The DNA of the CDR3 is TGTGCCAGCAGTTATACCGGGACTGCTTACGAGCAGTACTTC. Residues: CASSYTGTAYEQYF.

V gene TRBV7-2 combines with J gene TRBJ1-4; D might be TRBD1 (5 bases). CDR3 length equals 16 residues. Germline V gene lookup returns CDR1 SGHTA and CDR2 FQGNSA. V was pared by 4 bases and J by 2 bases, with 14 bases between. CDR3 bases: TGTGCCAGCAGCTCCGGGACGGCCAACACTAATGAAAAACTGTTTTTT. Translated, it gives CASSSGTANTNEKLFF.

The V call is TRBV10-3, the J call TRBJ1-4, with a tentative D call TRBD1 (6 bases). There are 13 residues in the CDR3. Germline V lookup: CDR1 ENHRY, CDR2 SYGVKD. V was shortened by 5 bases and J by 4 bases, with 8 bases between the two germline ends. The CDR3 reads CAISRDNNEKLFF. In DNA form, the CDR3 reads TGTGCCATCAGTCGGGACAATAATGAAAAACTGTTTTTT.

The genes are TRBV30 and TRBJ1-1, with D tentatively TRBD1 (5 bases). The CDR3 consists of 14 residues. Germline lookup yields CDR1 GTSNPN and CDR2 SVGIG (reference sequence). Deletions cut 5 bases from V and 4 bases from J, with 17 bases between. DNA for the CDR3: TGTGCCTGGGGAATACAGGCGCGGGGCACTGAAGCTTTCTTT. It encodes CAWGIQARGTEAFF.